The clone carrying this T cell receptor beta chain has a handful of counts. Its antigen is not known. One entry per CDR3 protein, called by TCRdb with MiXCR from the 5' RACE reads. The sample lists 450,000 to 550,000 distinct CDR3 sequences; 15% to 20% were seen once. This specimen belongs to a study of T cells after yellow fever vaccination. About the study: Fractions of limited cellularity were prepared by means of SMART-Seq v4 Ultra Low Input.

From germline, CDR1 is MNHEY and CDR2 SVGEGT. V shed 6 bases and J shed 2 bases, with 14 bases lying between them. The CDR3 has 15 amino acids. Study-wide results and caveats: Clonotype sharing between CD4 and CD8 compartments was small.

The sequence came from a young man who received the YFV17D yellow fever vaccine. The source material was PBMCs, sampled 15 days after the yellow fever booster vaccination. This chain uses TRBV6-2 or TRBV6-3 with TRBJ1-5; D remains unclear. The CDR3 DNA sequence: TGTGCCAGCAGCGAACTCTTGGGTCGCAATCAGCCCCAGCATTTT. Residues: CASSELLGRNQPQHF.